This T cell receptor (beta chain) originates from a study of blood T cell repertoires in COVID-19. The data were produced by immunoSEQ multiplex PCR, yet TCRdb's version contains in-frame clones alone and is incomplete. The sample consists of 45,000 to 60,000 clones, 75% to 90% of them appearing once. The material sequenced was peripheral blood. The receptor was isolated from a man in his sixties with acute or convalescent COVID-19.

CDR3 sequence reads: CASRGLSSGNTIYF. Written as DNA, the CDR3 is TGTGCCAGCAGAGGACTGAGCTCTGGAAACACCATATATTTT. V and J are TRBV6-5 and TRBJ1-3; D remains ambiguous. The V end was cut by 6 bases, the J end by 0 bases, with 9 bases between. This CDR3 has 14 residues. Germline V gene lookup returns CDR1 MNHEY and CDR2 SVGAGI.